A selection of T cell receptor beta chains follows, all from one sample in a study of blood T cells in healthy people across ages. One entry per CDR3 protein, called by TCRdb with MiXCR from the 5' RACE reads. There are 750,000 to 950,000 distinct CDR3 sequences in the sample; roughly 50% occur only once, and about two fifths lies in the top ten. Sequenced: blood. The receptors stem from an elderly man in good health. Each CDR3 is given with its conserved first and last residue.

V gene: TRBV10-3; J gene: TRBJ2-1; CDR3 protein: CATGTDRYNEQFF
V gene: TRBV6-1; J gene: TRBJ1-1; CDR3 protein: CASSDTTGRTEAFF
V gene: TRBV7-9; J gene: TRBJ1-2; CDR3 protein: CASSFDILGQGYTF
V gene: TRBV11-1; J gene: TRBJ2-5; CDR3 protein: CASSPQAGAETQYF
V gene: TRBV7-2; J gene: TRBJ2-2; CDR3 protein: CASSVTGNGGELFF
V gene: TRBV3-1; J gene: TRBJ2-1; CDR3 protein: CASSYQTGLVLGEQFF
V gene: TRBV2; J gene: TRBJ2-7; CDR3 protein: CASIYGTSSYEQYF
V gene: TRBV5-1; J gene: TRBJ2-1; CDR3 protein: CASRPGTSGRDSEFF
V gene: TRBV9; J gene: TRBJ2-5; CDR3 protein: CASSVSSSDSETQYF
V gene: TRBV12-3/TRBV12-4; J gene: TRBJ2-1; CDR3 protein: CASSGGRASYNEQFF
V gene: TRBV2; J gene: TRBJ1-1; CDR3 protein: CASSEFLGSLNTEAFF
V gene: TRBV27; J gene: TRBJ2-7; CDR3 protein: CASSFRAESYEQYF
V gene: TRBV20-1; J gene: TRBJ2-4; CDR3 protein: CSAMGALRGDGNIQYF
V gene: TRBV20-1; J gene: .; CDR3 protein: CSAGGVGARTGELFF
V gene: TRBV9; J gene: TRBJ1-1; CDR3 protein: CASSVVGAPNTEAFF
V gene: TRBV9; J gene: TRBJ2-1; CDR3 protein: CASSVVGTSYSEQFF